This is a list of T cell receptor beta chains from one sample in a study of metastatic and nonmetastatic thyroid tumors. TCRdb used MiXCR to call clones anew from the PCR reads. The data contain about 49,000 clones, 20% to 25% of them singletons. Sequences were obtained from blood. The receptor set was obtained from a female donor with papillary thyroid cancer or a benign thyroid nodule (not recorded which). Some clones in this sample may be carry-over from other donors' samples. CDR3s leave out the opening cysteine and the closing phenylalanine or tryptophan.

j_call	v_call	cdr3_aa
TRBJ2-7	TRBV5-6	ASSWDRASVEQY
TRBJ2-7	TRBV27	ASRLQRGSSYEQY
TRBJ2-1	TRBV5-1	ASSLALGGRGYNEQF
TRBJ1-2	TRBV11-2	ASSLTGADVYT
TRBJ2-7	TRBV3-1	ASSGLATKEQY
TRBJ2-7	TRBV5-1	ASSLGLGEQY
TRBJ1-5	TRBV4-1	ASSQDINQPQH
TRBJ2-1	TRBV27	ASRPGTGHNEQF
TRBJ1-2	TRBV5-6	ASSPRDRGYYGYT
TRBJ1-1	TRBV28	ASSLDMNTEAF
TRBJ2-5	TRBV7-8	ASTRGSWQETQY
TRBJ1-2	TRBV7-9	ASSPDGNYGYT
TRBJ1-2	TRBV2	ASSISYGYT
TRBJ2-5	TRBV5-4	ASSLAASLQETQY
TRBJ1-6	TRBV5-6	ASSPFGGLEAPLH
TRBJ2-2	TRBV6-1	ASSEDEGDGAGELF
TRBJ2-7	TRBV10-3	AISESSYEQY
TRBJ2-3	TRBV27	ASSLFSGATDTQY
TRBJ1-2	TRBV9	ASSVGSRANYGYT
TRBJ2-7	TRBV5-4	ASSSHPGLAGPYEQY
TRBJ1-6	TRBV2	ASTLGDSPLH
TRBJ2-1	TRBV6-1	ASSLDGGSYNEQF
TRBJ1-4	TRBV4-1	ASSRLLSGTGNEKLF
TRBJ2-1	TRBV20-1	SATSPSGDEQF